Listed here are 14 T cell receptor beta chains from one sample, sequenced in a study of radiotherapy plus CTLA-4 blockade in lung cancer. Clones were read by immunoSEQ multiplex PCR, and TCRdb kept only the in-frame ones, dropping some. The sample lists 30,000 to 50,000 clones; roughly 79% were seen once. The starting material was peripheral blood, obtained from a patient treated with radiotherapy plus ipilimumab. The receptors shown here come from a human donor with non-small cell lung cancer that progressed on radiotherapy plus ipilimumab.

This chain joins TRBV6-6 and TRBJ2-3, with 13 bases that match TRBD2. The ends lost 7 bases at V and 4 bases at J; junction bases unmatched: 8. The CDR3 covers 16 residues. Germline V gene data show CDR1 as MNHNY and CDR2 as SVGAGI (reference sequence). The CDR3 sequence is CASKDTSGGAPDTQYF. The CDR3 DNA sequence: TGTGCCAGCAAAGATACTAGCGGGGGGGCCCCAGATACGCAGTATTTT.

This clone was found once. As DNA, the CDR3 is TGTGCCCGCCGAGAAGAGAACACCGGGGAGCTGTTTTTT. This sequence encodes CARREENTGELFF. The chain employs TRBV27 and TRBJ2-2; D ambiguous. V lost 11 bases to trimming and J lost 1 base, with 11 bases between them. The CDR3 has 13 amino acids. Per the germline V gene, CDR1 is MNHEY and CDR2 is SMNVEV (reference sequence).

This chain links TRBV11-2 with TRBJ1-6; 10 bases agree with TRBD1. Germline values: CDR1 SGHAT, CDR2 FQNNGV. The CDR3 runs 15 residues. The trim removed 5 bases at V and 7 bases at J, leaving 5 bases unmatched. The CDR3 region is CASSPGDRGNSPLHF. The DNA of the CDR3 is TGTGCCAGCAGCCCAGGGGACAGGGGAAATTCACCCCTCCACTTT.

The chain joins TRBV6-6 to TRBJ1-5; D ambiguous. The CDR3 has 13 residues. Germline lookup yields CDR1 MNHNY and CDR2 SVGAGI (reference sequence). The V end was cut by 8 bases, the J end by 4 bases, with 12 bases between. The CDR3 nucleotides read TGTGCCAGCGCCATTGGGGAGAATCAGCCCCAGCATTTT. Encoded protein: CASAIGENQPQHF.

The genes are TRBV9 and TRBJ2-7, with 11 bases matching TRBD1. The J segment lost 3 bases and the V segment lost 3 bases, leaving 8 bases of the junction unmatched. This CDR3 has 16 residues. CDR1 and CDR2 (germline): SGDLS, YYNGEE. CDR3 sequence reads: CASSGPGTGGIYEQYF. CDR3 in DNA: TGTGCCAGCAGCGGCCCCGGGACAGGGGGAATCTACGAGCAGTACTTC.

The CDR3 nucleotides read TGTGCCAGCTCACCCGCGGGGCAGAGCTCTGGAAACACCATATATTTT. Residues: CASSPAGQSSGNTIYF. The J gene is TRBJ1-3, the V gene TRBV18, with D possibly matching TRBD1 (5 bases). Germline assignment: CDR1 KGHSH and CDR2 LQKENI. V was shortened by 3 bases and J by 0 bases, with 12 bases between the two germline ends. The CDR3 is made up of 16 amino acids.

V is TRBV7-6 and J is TRBJ1-5; 7 bases map to TRBD1. The V gene's germline CDR1 is SGHVS and CDR2 FNYEAQ. After removal of 5 bases from V and 1 base from J, the junction contained 14 bases not matched to a gene. The CDR3 totals 18 residues. CDR3 loop: CASSRIRDSGKSNQPQHF. CDR3 bases: TGTGCCAGCAGCCGGATCCGGGACAGTGGTAAGAGCAATCAGCCCCAGCATTTT.

Notes on this clone: The same CDR3 is also encoded by other DNA sequences in this sample. This chain joins TRBV2 and TRBJ2-7, with D tentatively TRBD2 (5 bases). CDR1 is SNHLY and CDR2 is FYNNEI in the germline V gene. CDR3 length equals 14 residues. Trimming shortened V by 0 bases and J by 2 bases, and 8 bases separated the two germline ends. The chain's CDR3 is CASSEASSPYEQYF. CDR3 bases: TGTGCCAGCAGTGAAGCGTCTAGCCCCTACGAGCAGTACTTC. Supplemented by reference TRBV2 and TRBJ2-7, the full variable domain reads EPEVTQTPSHQVTQMGQEVILRCVPISNHLYFYWYRQILGQKVEFLVSFYNNEISEKSEIFDDQFSVERPDGSNFTLKIRSTKLEDSAMYFCASSEASSPYEQYFGPGTRLTVT.

This clone was picked up one time. The chain uses TRBV19 and TRBJ1-1, with a weak D call TRBD1 (5 bases). CDR3 length equals 13 residues. Germline V gene data show CDR1 as LNHDA and CDR2 as SQIVND (reference sequence). The V and J ends lost 7 bases and 0 bases respectively, with 9 bases between them. Here the CDR3 DNA reads TGTGCCAGTAATACAGGCCTGAACACTGAAGCTTTCTTT. Translation gives CASNTGLNTEAFF.

The V call is TRBV5-1, the J call TRBJ1-1; D perhaps matches TRBD1 (5 bases). The ends were cut back, 0 bases at V and 3 bases at J, with 18 bases in the middle. CDR1 SGHRS and CDR2 YFSETQ come from the germline V gene. The CDR3 has 17 amino acids. The CDR3 DNA sequence: TGCGCCAGCAGCTTGGGACCTGGGGGGGTTAGGGACACTGAAGCTTTCTTT. Translating it yields CASSLGPGGVRDTEAFF.

The CDR3 sequence: CASSLTSNTEAFF. CDR3 in DNA: TGTGCCAGCAGCTTGACTAGTAACACTGAAGCTTTCTTT. The chain combines TRBV27 with TRBJ1-1; no firm D call. The CDR3 has 13 residues. Trimming took off 6 bases at V and 2 bases at J, with 10 bases between the two ends. The germline V gene encodes CDR1 MNHEY and CDR2 SMNVEV (reference sequence).

The rearrangement uses TRBV27 and TRBJ1-6, with 8 bases that match TRBD1. Germline trimming cut 6 bases from V and 4 bases from J; bases unmatched to any gene: 5. This CDR3 is 15 amino acids long. Germline CDR1 and CDR2: MNHEY and SMNVEV (reference sequence). The CDR3, as DNA: TGTGCCAGCAGCTCCCGGGACAGGTATAATTCACCCCTCCACTTT. It codes for CASSSRDRYNSPLHF.

This clone was observed a few times. V is TRBV7-9 and J is TRBJ1-2, with 9 bases aligning to TRBD1. V lost 5 bases, J lost 3 bases, and 7 bases stayed unmatched. Germline V gene lookup returns CDR1 SEHNR and CDR2 FQNEAQ (reference sequence). The CDR3 consists of 15 residues. CDR3 nucleotide sequence: TGTGCCAGCAGCCCACTGACAGGGGGAGACTATGGCTACACCTTC. It translates to CASSPLTGGDYGYTF.

This chain links TRBV18 with TRBJ2-5; TRBD1 aligns across 8 bases. This CDR3 spans 15 amino acids. Germline V gene sequence: CDR1 KGHSH, CDR2 LQKENI. V lost 2 bases and J lost 5; bases outside the gene matches: 7. As DNA, the CDR3 is TGTGCCAGCTCACCATCTGCAGGGGGCTTTGAGACCCAGTACTTC. This encodes CASSPSAGGFETQYF.